Each of the 9 T cell receptor beta chains below was sequenced from the same sample in a study of control samples from healthy donors and cancer patients. Libraries were prepared by immunoSEQ multiplex PCR; TCRdb keeps only in-frame clonotypes and omits some of them. The data contain tens of thousands of clones, 85% of them singletons. Sequencing used blood. The receptors here all came from a man in his forties or fifties in good health.

V is TRBV5-1 and J is TRBJ1-1; TRBD1 matches 7 bases. The CDR3 extends over 12 amino acids. V gave up 5 bases and J gave up 6 bases; unmatched junction bases: 4. Germline CDR1 SGHRS, CDR2 YFSETQ. Written as DNA, the CDR3 is TGCGCCAGCAGTGGACAGGTTTCTGAAGCTTTCTTT. This gives the protein CASSGQVSEAFF.

This clone was seen more than once but under ten times. This chain joins TRBV5-1 and TRBJ1-6; D remains ambiguous. Trimming removed 7 bases from V and 0 bases from J, with 17 bases in between. This CDR3 has 17 amino acids. Germline lookup yields CDR1 SGHRS and CDR2 YFSETQ. CDR3 nucleotide sequence: TGCGCCAGCCGCGGGATTCGCGATCTCTCCTATAATTCACCCCTCCACTTT. This codes for CASRGIRDLSYNSPLHF.

The rearrangement uses TRBV30 and TRBJ2-7; D not certain. The V and J ends lost 3 bases and 4 bases respectively, with 10 bases between them. This CDR3 is 12 amino acids long. CDR1 and CDR2 (germline): GTSNPN, SVGIG (reference sequence). CDR3 amino acids: CAWSIDKYEQYF. CDR3 DNA: TGTGCCTGGAGCATAGACAAATACGAGCAGTACTTC.

This clone was detected a few times. This sequence joins TRBV6-2 or TRBV6-3 and TRBJ2-1; TRBD1 or TRBD2 may be the D gene (5 bases each). Germline V gene lookup returns CDR1 MNHEY and CDR2 SVGEGT. The CDR3 has 16 residues. With 5 bases removed from V and 1 base from J, the gap between germline ends came to 15 bases. CDR3 protein: CASSGSGTSSYNEQFF. The CDR3 DNA is TGTGCCAGCAGTGGCTCCGGGACGAGTTCCTACAATGAGCAGTTCTTC.

The gene calls are TRBV7-3 and TRBJ2-2; possibly TRBD2 for D (5 bases). This CDR3 is built from 15 residues. In germline, CDR1 is SGHTA, CDR2 FQGTGA. Trimming stripped 0 bases from V and 5 bases from J, with 10 bases between. The CDR3 sequence: CASSLTQPGTGELFF. DNA for the CDR3: TGTGCCAGCAGCTTAACTCAACCGGGGACCGGGGAGCTGTTTTTT.

This clone was recorded once. The chain has TRBV7-2 and TRBJ2-7; D tentatively reads TRBD1 or TRBD2 (5 bases each). Germline V gene lookup returns CDR1 SGHTA and CDR2 FQGNSA. Trimming left V 4 bases short and J 5 bases short, with 9 bases between. The CDR3 is 12 residues long. The CDR3 DNA follows: TGTGCCAGCAGCTCCCTGGGGGACGAGCAGTACTTC. Its translation: CASSSLGDEQYF.

Here the CDR3 reads CASSPWGQGNTEAFF. For the CDR3, the DNA is TGTGCCAGCAGCCCTTGGGGGCAGGGGAACACTGAAGCTTTCTTT. The chain carries TRBV4-2 and TRBJ1-1; possible D gene TRBD1, 6 bases. The CDR3 covers 15 residues. The V end was cut by 4 bases, the J end by 1 base, with 13 bases between. In germline, CDR1 is LGHNA, CDR2 YNFKEQ.

The chain recombines TRBV7-2 with TRBJ2-1, with 9 bases that match TRBD2. Looked up from germline, CDR1 is SGHTA and CDR2 is FQGNSA. The CDR3 has 14 amino acids. V trimming: 7 bases; J trimming: 3 bases; junction bases outside the gene matches: 4. Here the CDR3 DNA reads TGTGCCAGCACGCGGCGGGGGGGCTACAATGAGCAGTTCTTC. Its translation: CASTRRGGYNEQFF.

V is TRBV5-5 and J is TRBJ1-1; no definite D call. The germline V gene encodes CDR1 SGHKS and CDR2 YYEKEE (reference sequence). The CDR3 is 14 amino acids. Trimming cost V 1 base and J 0 bases, with 7 bases left between them. CDR3 sequence reads: CASSLLIMNTEAFF. For the CDR3, the DNA is TGTGCCAGCAGCTTGTTGATCATGAACACTGAAGCTTTCTTT.